Below are 11 T cell receptor beta chains sequenced from a single sample in a study of T cell responses to AZD1222 COVID-19 vaccine. Data came from immunoSEQ multiplex PCR; TCRdb stores just in-frame clones and leaves some out. The table has some 130,000 clones, about nine tenths seen once. The sequencing used peripheral blood, collected on day 0 of AZD1222 vaccination. The source is an adult in good health.

The chain links TRBV5-4 to TRBJ1-1, with a weak D call TRBD1 (5 bases). The CDR3 spans 14 residues. V lost 4 bases and J 8 bases, leaving 18 bases between the germline ends. Germline-derived CDR1 and CDR2 are SGHNT and YYREEE (reference sequence). The CDR3 DNA reads as TGTGCCAGCAGCGACGTCACCGGGACTCCAGAAGCTTTCTTT. Encoded protein: CASSDVTGTPEAFF. The full variable domain, completed using reference TRBV5-4 and TRBJ1-1, is ETGVTQSPTHLIKTRGQQVTLRCSSQSGHNTVSWYQQALGQGPQFIFQYYREEENGRGNFPPRFSGLQFPNYSSELNVNALELDDSALYLCASSDVTGTPEAFFGQGTRLTVV.

This chain uses TRBV5-1 with TRBJ2-1, with D unresolved. Germline V gene sequence: CDR1 SGHRS, CDR2 YFSETQ. This CDR3 has 16 amino acids. V was shortened by 1 base and J by 0 bases, with 11 bases between the two germline ends. The CDR3 DNA is TGCGCCAGCAGCTTGAACGCCAGAAACTCCTACAATGAGCAGTTCTTC. This sequence encodes CASSLNARNSYNEQFF.

The rearrangement joins TRBV27 to TRBJ1-6; D gene ambiguous. Trimming took 6 bases from V and 8 from J, leaving 8 bases between them. The CDR3 extends over 12 amino acids. Per the germline V gene, CDR1 is MNHEY and CDR2 is SMNVEV (reference sequence). The DNA of the CDR3 is TGTGCCAGCAGATGGGGTCATTCACCCCTCCACTTT. This translates into CASRWGHSPLHF.

The V gene is TRBV20-1, the J gene TRBJ2-1, with D uncertain. Trimming took off 7 bases at V and 3 bases at J, with 4 bases between the two ends. In germline, CDR1 is DFQATT, CDR2 SNEGSKA (reference sequence). The CDR3 sequence is 10 residues long. DNA for the CDR3: TGCAGTGGAGGCTACAATGAGCAGTTCTTC. It codes for CSGGYNEQFF.

This clone occurred once. The chain employs TRBV12-3 or TRBV12-4 and TRBJ1-1; no clear D gene. The CDR3 has 11 amino acids. The V end was cut by 3 bases, the J end by 11 bases, with 10 bases between. The CDR3 bases are TGTGCCAGCAGTTTTGGGAGGGTTGCTTTCTTT. This gives the protein CASSFGRVAFF.

The rearrangement uses TRBV12-3 or TRBV12-4 and TRBJ2-1; a possible D gene is TRBD1 (5 bases). The CDR3 extends over 13 amino acids. The germline V and J ends were trimmed by 3 bases and 6 bases, with 9 bases remaining between them. CDR3: CASSLGQVNEQFF. CDR3 nucleotide sequence: TGTGCCAGCAGTTTGGGGCAGGTCAATGAGCAGTTCTTC.

The chain recombines TRBV6-2 or TRBV6-3 with TRBJ1-1; D is possibly TRBD1 (5 bases). This CDR3 comprises 18 residues. Germline V gene data show CDR1 as MNHEY and CDR2 as SVGEGT. The V gene lost 2 bases and the J gene lost 2 bases, with 21 bases spanning the gap. CDR3 region: CASSYRDGKGLINTEAFF. The CDR3, as DNA: TGTGCCAGCAGTTACAGGGACGGTAAGGGGCTGATAAACACTGAAGCTTTCTTT.

This clone was observed a single time. CDR3 bases: TGTGCCAGCAGCTCTACCGGGCGACCTTGGAATGAGCAGTTCTTC. This sequence encodes CASSSTGRPWNEQFF. The chain uses TRBV7-9 and TRBJ2-1; D remains unclear. CDR3 length: 15 residues. From germline, CDR1 is SEHNR and CDR2 FQNEAQ (reference sequence). V lost 4 bases and J lost 7, with 17 bases in between.

V usage is TRBV19 and J usage is TRBJ2-5, with unresolved D. Germline CDR1 is LNHDA and CDR2 is SQIVND (reference sequence). V lost 5 bases to trimming and J lost 3 bases, with 13 bases between them. The CDR3 is made up of 14 amino acids. In DNA, the CDR3 is TGTGCCAGTAGTCTCGGCAGCACCAAAGAGACCCAGTACTTC. Amino acid sequence: CASSLGSTKETQYF. The full variable domain, in which reference TRBV19 and TRBJ2-5 provide the parts outside the CDR3, is DGGITQSPKYLFRKEGQNVTLSCEQNLNHDAMYWYRQDPGQGLRLIYYSQIVNDFQKGDIAEGYSVSREKKESFPLTVTSAQKNPTAFYLCASSLGSTKETQYFGPGTRLLVL.

This rearrangement joins TRBV5-1 to TRBJ2-1, with D perhaps given as TRBD1 or TRBD2 (5 bases each). The germline gives CDR1 SGHRS, CDR2 YFSETQ. This CDR3 has 16 residues. V shed 0 bases and J shed 1 base, with 11 bases lying between them. The CDR3: CASSLEGTLSYNEQFF. The DNA for the CDR3 is TGCGCCAGCAGCTTGGAGGGGACCCTTTCCTACAATGAGCAGTTCTTC.

This rearrangement joins TRBV4-1 to TRBJ2-1; the D is unclear. The CDR3 totals 14 residues. The germline CDR1 and CDR2 sequences are MGHRA and YSYEKL. Deletions cut 1 base from V and 6 bases from J, with 10 bases between. This CDR3 is CASSQAPKGNEQFF. In DNA form, the CDR3 reads TGCGCCAGCAGCCAAGCCCCGAAGGGCAATGAGCAGTTCTTC.